The clone carrying this T cell receptor (beta chain) was picked up a small number of times. At the DNA level, this CDR3 is encoded by other sequences in the same sample as well. As handled by the study authors: Amplified reference gene primers provided the basis for estimating nucleated cell counts. The data were produced by immunoSEQ multiplex PCR, yet TCRdb's version contains in-frame clones alone and is incomplete. V, J and clone size derive from that table, while D and trimming were established from the DNA sequence. The table includes 150,000 to 200,000 clones, roughly 87% detected once. This specimen comes from a study of blood T cell repertoires in COVID-19. The ends were cut back, 5 bases at V and 6 bases at J, with 7 bases in the middle. Germline CDR1 and CDR2: DFQATT and SNEGSKA (reference sequence). The CDR3 length is 10 residues. Participants, about 18 to 90 years old, spanned under 25 US areas. Symptom resolution, clearance, or two negative PCRs marked donors in Cohort 3 as recovered.

This receptor was taken from a woman in her 50s who had recovered from COVID-19. The chain recombines TRBV20-1 with TRBJ1-2; D gene uncertain. Sequencing used PBMCs or T cells enriched from blood (not recorded which). The chain's CDR3 is CSALRDGYTF. CDR3 sequence (DNA): TGCAGTGCTCTCCGAGATGGCTACACCTTC.